This TCR beta chain was identified in a study of cytomegalovirus exposure and HLA in healthy donors. General study points: The study listed roughly 160 cytomegalovirus-associated TCR beta chains.

A multiplex PCR was run with 60 Vbeta primers and 13 Jbeta primers. Libraries were prepared by immunoSEQ multiplex PCR; TCRdb keeps only in-frame clonotypes and omits some of them. The profile shows 150,000 to 200,000 clones, 81% of them singletons. Worth noting for this clone: Its cognate antigen is unknown.

V was shortened by 1 base and J by 1 base, with 6 bases between the two germline ends. The CDR3 has 14 residues. Germline values: CDR1 SGHKS, CDR2 YYEKEE (reference sequence). Sequenced: PBMCs. This clonotype was sampled from a man between 35 and 55 years old in good health and CMV-seropositive. This chain connects TRBV5-5 to TRBJ1-5; D unresolved. The CDR3 DNA follows: TGTGCCAGCAGCTTGTGGCCGAGCAATCAGCCCCAGCATTTT. Translated, it gives CASSLWPSNQPQHF.